This T cell receptor (beta chain) was sequenced in a study of T cell repertoires in cytomegalovirus infection. Whole-study context: Newly reported HLA-C-restricted and thoroughly characterized HLA-B-restricted CMV epitopes were employed. Public TCR beta signatures marked donors with CMV infection and the matching HLA.

As for this clonotype: The antigen remains unidentified.

Each CDR3 protein gets one entry after TCRdb re-called the reads with MiXCR. This table holds about 400,000 distinct CDR3 sequences, around a third found once. Study conclusions and caveats: The ex vivo response showed dominance by HLA-C-restricted CMV-specific TCR beta clonotypes. Identification of carriers of CMV plus the relevant HLA was performed using cumulative public TCR beta family frequency.

The source of this sequence is a human donor in good health (CMV status not recorded). Some clones in this sample may be carry-over from other donors' samples. Sequencing was performed on cultured PBMCs, taken from culture after CMV antigen stimulation.

The CDR3 here is CASSIDGFEAFF. DNA for the CDR3: TGTGCCAGTAGTATAGATGGGTTTGAAGCTTTCTTT. V and J are TRBV19 and TRBJ1-1; unclear D gene. This CDR3 is built from 12 residues. The V gene's germline CDR1 is LNHDA and CDR2 SQIVND (reference sequence). V was clipped by 0 bases and J by 7 bases, with 6 bases between them.